This record covers a single T cell receptor beta chain. The sample originates from a study of control samples from healthy donors and cancer patients. Deletions cut 4 bases from V and 0 bases from J, with 10 bases between. The length of the CDR3 is 14 residues. The germline V gene has CDR1 SGHKS and CDR2 YYEKEE (reference sequence). Profiling relied on immunoSEQ multiplex PCR, and the TCRdb table lists in-frame clones only, not all of them. This sample has approximately 170,000 clones, with 93% found just once. The sample taken for sequencing was blood. This chain joins TRBV5-5 and TRBJ1-1; no clear D. The sequence came from a woman aged 60-75 years in good health. Here the CDR3 DNA reads TGTGCCAGCAGCAATTACGGACTGAACACTGAAGCTTTCTTT. It specifies CASSNYGLNTEAFF.